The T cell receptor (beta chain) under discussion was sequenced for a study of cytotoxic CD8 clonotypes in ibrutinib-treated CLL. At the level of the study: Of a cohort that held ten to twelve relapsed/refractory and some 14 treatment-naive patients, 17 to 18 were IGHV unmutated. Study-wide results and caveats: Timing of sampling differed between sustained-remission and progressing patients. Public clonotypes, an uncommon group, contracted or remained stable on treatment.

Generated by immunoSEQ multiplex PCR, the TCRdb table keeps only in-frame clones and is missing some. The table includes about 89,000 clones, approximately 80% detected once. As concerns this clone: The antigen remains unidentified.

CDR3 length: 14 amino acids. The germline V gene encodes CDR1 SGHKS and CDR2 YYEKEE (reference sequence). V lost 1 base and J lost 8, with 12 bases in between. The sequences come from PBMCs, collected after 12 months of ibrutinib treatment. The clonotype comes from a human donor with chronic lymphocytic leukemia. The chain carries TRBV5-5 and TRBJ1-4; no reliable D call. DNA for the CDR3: TGTGCCAGCAGCTTGAAGGATTCCGGGGAAAAACTGTTTTTT. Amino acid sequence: CASSLKDSGEKLFF.